This T cell receptor (beta chain) stems from a study of blood T cell repertoires in COVID-19. Looking at the study overall: Sites in the United States, Italy and Spain provided acute and convalescent COVID-19 samples. PBMCs, B-cell-depleted T cells, or T cells provided the cDNA or gDNA that made up the material.

The CDR3 consists of 15 residues. The germline CDR1 and CDR2 sequences are MNHEY and SVGEGT. V trimming: 5 bases; J trimming: 4 bases; junction bases outside the gene matches: 10. Original methodology: By means of reference gene primer amplification, nucleated cell counts were estimated. TCRdb's table, derived via immunoSEQ multiplex PCR, lists solely in-frame clones and lacks some. For V, J and clone size, that table is used; D and trimming come from the DNA. The sample yields about 100,000 clones, more than 75% seen once. This clone was observed a single time. This chain uses TRBV6-2 or TRBV6-3 with TRBJ1-1, with 7 bases that match TRBD1. The sequence derives from a human donor in a cohort sampled during active COVID-19. Source material: peripheral blood. DNA of the CDR3: TGTGCCAGCAGTCCCAGACAGGGTTGGAGCACTGAAGCTTTCTTT. This sequence encodes CASSPRQGWSTEAFF.